This TCR beta chain was captured by sequencing in a study of radiotherapy plus CTLA-4 blockade in lung cancer. Study context: With 31% of patients having disease control, objective responses were seen in about 18%.

Clones were read by immunoSEQ multiplex PCR, and TCRdb kept only the in-frame ones, dropping some. The sample consists of about 51,000 clones, about 76% of them appearing once. Regarding the study as a whole: Response was reportedly best predicted by early blood T cell clone dynamics, with interferon-beta. Researchers report tumor-derived TCR clones expanding in blood after radiotherapy plus ipilimumab.

The V gene lost 2 bases and the J gene lost 2 bases, with 9 bases spanning the gap. The CDR3 consists of 14 residues. Germline V gene sequence: CDR1 MNHNY, CDR2 SVGAGI (reference sequence). This clone was recorded a few times. Antigen specificity is unknown. Those with chemo-refractory metastatic non-small-cell lung cancer were treated with focal radiation combined with CTLA-4 blockade using ipilimumab. V and J are TRBV6-6 and TRBJ1-2; no definite D call. This TCR derives from a human donor with non-small cell lung cancer whose response to radiotherapy plus ipilimumab could not be evaluated. The source was peripheral blood, collected from a patient treated with radiotherapy plus ipilimumab. For the CDR3, the DNA is TGTGCCAGCAGTTACCCAGACATCAACTATGGCTACACCTTC. It codes for CASSYPDINYGYTF.